This is a list of T cell receptor beta chains from one sample in a study of cytomegalovirus exposure and HLA in healthy donors. The method was immunoSEQ multiplex PCR; TCRdb's version includes in-frame clones alone and lacks a portion of them. The data hold about 130,000 clones, with 65% to 80% observed a single time. Sequencing input: PBMCs. All receptors come from a male donor in good health and CMV-seropositive. Both conserved end residues are part of each CDR3. Each record gives: J gene, D gene, clone size, V gene, CDR3 protein, CDR3 DNA. A D gene is named only where the DNA matches it firmly. The size entry is marked missing in some rows and otherwise reads once, few, many or a size class.

TRBJ2-4 - - TRBV12-1 CASSLGRTPIAKNSQYF TGTGCCAGCAGCTTAGGGAGAACCCCAATAGCCAAAAACAGTCAGTACTTC
TRBJ1-1 TRBD1 once TRBV27 CASSYQGARVGTEAFF TGTGCCAGCAGTTATCAGGGGGCGAGAGTTGGCACTGAAGCTTTCTTT
TRBJ1-1 - few TRBV11-3 CASSLDHWGGTEAFF TGTGCCAGCAGCTTAGATCATTGGGGAGGAACTGAAGCTTTCTTT
TRBJ2-1 - - TRBV15 CATSRALLGDNEQFF TGTGCCACCAGCAGAGCCCTACTAGGAGACAATGAGCAGTTCTTC
TRBJ2-1 TRBD2 - TRBV4-1 CASSQQAGGQGNEQFF TGCGCCAGCAGCCAACAAGCGGGAGGGCAGGGCAATGAGCAGTTCTTC
TRBJ2-7 TRBD1 - TRBV5-1 CASRPGQPDYEQYF TGCGCCAGCAGGCCGGGACAGCCGGACTACGAGCAGTACTTC
TRBJ1-6 - few TRBV19 CASRHWRDNSPLHF TGTGCCAGCCGCCACTGGAGGGATAATTCACCCCTCCACTTT
TRBJ2-7 TRBD2 - TRBV6-1 CASSVAGGSSSYEQYF TGTGCCAGCAGTGTCGCGGGGGGCTCAAGCTCCTACGAGCAGTACTTC
TRBJ2-4 TRBD2 - TRBV19 CASSIWGTSGGNPQVGAKNIQYF TGTGCCAGTAGTATTTGGGGGACTAGCGGGGGGAACCCGCAGGTAGGAGCCAAAAACATTCAGTACTTC
TRBJ1-3 - - TRBV2 CASSVDMKNTIYF TGTGCCAGCAGTGTAGACATGAAAAACACCATATATTTT
TRBJ2-3 TRBD2 - TRBV7-3 CASSQPGLGTDTQYF TGTGCCAGCAGCCAACCGGGACTAGGGACAGATACGCAGTATTTT
TRBJ1-2 - - TRBV5-6 CASSHRRGGNYGYTF TGTGCCAGCAGCCATCGTCGGGGAGGGAACTATGGCTACACCTTC
TRBJ2-3 TRBD1 - TRBV14 CASSPLKGTGRGTDTQYF TGTGCCAGCAGCCCACTTAAAGGGACAGGGCGTGGGACAGATACGCAGTATTTT
TRBJ2-7 - - TRBV2 CASSEGAGAYEQYF TGTGCCAGCAGTGAAGGGGCAGGGGCCTACGAGCAGTACTTC
TRBJ2-1 TRBD2 - TRBV7-8 CASSSPGGGREGQFF TGTGCCAGCAGCTCCCCTGGCGGGGGTCGGGAGGGGCAGTTCTTC
TRBJ2-7 - few TRBV1 CTSRQKGQGAYEQYF TGCACCAGCAGACAGAAGGGACAGGGGGCCTACGAGCAGTACTTC
TRBJ1-3 - - TRBV15 CATSRDRVGNTIYF TGTGCCACCAGCAGAGACAGGGTCGGAAACACCATATATTTT
TRBJ2-4 TRBD2 - TRBV9 CASSAGTSALDSQYF TGTGCCAGCAGCGCAGGGACTAGCGCGCTGGACAGTCAGTACTTC
TRBJ2-7 - - TRBV4-2 CASSQPPFEQYF TGTGCCAGCAGCCAACCCCCGTTCGAGCAGTACTTC
TRBJ2-1 TRBD2 - TRBV25-1 CASSVTGLAGRDEQFF TGTGCCAGCAGTGTAACCGGACTAGCGGGGAGGGATGAGCAGTTCTTC
TRBJ2-1 - - TRBV18 CASSPPVRNEQFF TGTGCCAGCTCACCACCCGTCCGGAATGAGCAGTTCTTC
TRBJ2-6 TRBD2 - TRBV13 CASSAFPGLAPPGANGLTF TGTGCCAGCAGCGCGTTCCCGGGACTAGCCCCCCCTGGGGCCAACGGCCTGACTTTC
TRBJ2-3 - - TRBV10-3 CAIRAPLPSTDTQYF TGTGCCATCAGGGCCCCCCTGCCTAGCACAGATACGCAGTATTTT
TRBJ1-6 - - TRBV6-1 CASSENRVSGNSPLHF TGTGCCAGCAGTGAAAATCGGGTCAGCGGGAATTCACCCCTCCACTTT
TRBJ1-2 TRBD1 once TRBV7-9 CSSSLGSQGTNYGYTF TGTTCCAGCAGCTTAGGATCACAGGGGACTAACTATGGCTACACCTTC
TRBJ2-6 - - TRBV30 CAFTPGSSGANVLTF TGTGCCTTTACCCCCGGGAGCTCTGGGGCCAACGTCCTGACTTTC
TRBJ2-6 - - TRBV28 CASIGGNSGANVLTF TGTGCCAGCATTGGGGGGAATTCTGGGGCCAACGTCCTGACTTTC
TRBJ2-6 TRBD1 - TRBV7-9 CASSLGVGQAVSGANVLTF TGTGCCAGCAGCTTAGGGGTTGGACAGGCGGTCTCTGGGGCCAACGTCCTGACTTTC
TRBJ2-2 TRBD1 - TRBV4-2 CASSHQGSGTGYTGELFF TGTGCCAGCAGCCATCAGGGTTCCGGGACAGGGTACACCGGGGAGCTGTTTTTT
TRBJ1-4 - - TRBV28 CASSLGQPNEKLFF TGTGCCAGCAGTTTAGGGCAGCCTAATGAAAAACTGTTTTTT
TRBJ2-1 TRBD2 - TRBV28 CASTPGLAGGGFREREQFF TGTGCCAGCACCCCGGGACTAGCGGGAGGTGGGTTCCGTGAGCGTGAGCAGTTCTTC
TRBJ2-2 TRBD2 - TRBV10-3 CAISSSGRAENNGELFF TGTGCCATCAGCAGTAGCGGGAGGGCCGAGAATAACGGGGAGCTGTTTTTT
TRBJ1-6 TRBD1 - TRBV2 CASRPGTGENSPLHF TGTGCCAGCAGGCCCGGGACAGGGGAAAATTCACCCCTCCACTTT
TRBJ2-2 - - TRBV27 CAGREANTGELFF TGTGCCGGGCGTGAAGCGAACACCGGGGAGCTGTTTTTT
TRBJ1-2 - - TRBV13 CASSPTGRNYGYTF TGTGCCAGCAGCCCGACAGGAAGAAACTATGGCTACACCTTC
TRBJ1-5 - - TRBV7-2 CASRTPGGNQPQHF TGTGCCAGCAGAACGCCAGGGGGCAATCAGCCCCAGCATTTT
TRBJ2-3 TRBD1 - TRBV27 CASLSPGQETHTQYF TGTGCCAGCCTTTCCCCGGGACAGGAGACACATACGCAGTATTTT
TRBJ1-5 - - TRBV19 CASTYGGLSNQPQHF TGTGCCAGTACCTATGGGGGGTTGAGCAATCAGCCCCAGCATTTT
TRBJ1-3 TRBD1 - TRBV7-2 CASSTGGLSGNTIYF TGTGCCAGCAGCACAGGGGGTTTGTCTGGAAACACCATATATTTT
TRBJ2-6 TRBD1 - TRBV5-4 CASSSPGTGGESGANVLTF TGTGCCAGCAGCTCGCCCGGGACAGGGGGCGAGTCTGGGGCCAACGTCCTGACTTTC
TRBJ1-5 - - TRBV5-1 CASKRDSSNQPQHF TGCGCCAGCAAGCGGGATAGCAGCAATCAGCCCCAGCATTTT
TRBJ1-2 - - TRBV10-3 CAISESYRPLGGYTF TGTGCCATCAGTGAGTCTTACAGACCCCTTGGCGGCTACACCTTC
TRBJ2-5 TRBD2 once TRBV5-1 CASSLYRGGEETQYF TGCGCCAGCAGCTTGTATCGCGGGGGGGAAGAGACCCAGTACTTC
TRBJ2-1 - - TRBV15 CATSRDLGGRIHEQFF TGTGCCACCAGCAGAGATCTAGGGGGAAGGATCCATGAGCAGTTCTTC
TRBJ1-3 TRBD1 - TRBV15 CATSGGERNTIYF TGTGCCACTTCAGGGGGCGAACGTAACACCATATATTTT
TRBJ2-1 - few TRBV5-1 CASSLRSDSYNEQFF TGCGCCAGCAGTCTCCGGAGTGACTCCTACAATGAGCAGTTCTTC
TRBJ2-7 - - TRBV5-4 CASSLGGAGYEQYF TGTGCCAGCAGCTTGGGGGGCGCGGGGTACGAGCAGTACTTC
TRBJ2-5 - - TRBV7-2 CASSLVAKYPQETQYF TGTGCCAGCAGCTTAGTAGCGAAGTATCCCCAAGAGACCCAGTACTTC
TRBJ2-7 TRBD1 - TRBV28 CASSLGTVPTREQYF TGTGCCAGCAGTTTAGGGACAGTGCCCACGCGTGAGCAGTACTTC
TRBJ2-2 - - TRBV7-8 CASSMFSGTGELFF TGTGCCAGCAGCATGTTTAGCGGAACCGGGGAGCTGTTTTTT
TRBJ1-1 - once TRBV28 CASRGTSGPTEAFF TGTGCTTCCCGGGGGACCTCTGGCCCCACTGAAGCTTTCTTT
TRBJ2-2 - - TRBV27 CASSLRRYTGELFF TGTGCCAGCAGTCTCAGGCGTTACACCGGGGAGCTGTTTTTT
TRBJ1-1 - - TRBV6-4 CASSRDRNTEAFF TGTGCCAGCAGCCGCGACAGGAACACTGAAGCTTTCTTT
TRBJ1-5 TRBD1 - TRBV18 CASSPNSGQANQPQHF TGTGCCAGCTCACCTAATTCGGGACAGGCTAATCAGCCCCAGCATTTT
TRBJ1-5 - - TRBV19 CASSMTGRQPQHF TGTGCCAGTAGTATGACAGGTAGGCAGCCCCAGCATTTT
TRBJ1-5 - - TRBV19 CASNLKGLSNQPQHF TGTGCCAGTAATTTAAAGGGGCTTAGCAATCAGCCCCAGCATTTT
TRBJ2-7 TRBD1 - TRBV5-6 CASSLVPTGVEQYF TGTGCCAGCAGCTTGGTGCCTACAGGGGTCGAGCAGTACTTC
TRBJ2-1 TRBD2 - TRBV6-1 CASKTGTSGVGEQFF TGTGCCAGCAAAACCGGGACTAGCGGGGTTGGTGAGCAGTTCTTC